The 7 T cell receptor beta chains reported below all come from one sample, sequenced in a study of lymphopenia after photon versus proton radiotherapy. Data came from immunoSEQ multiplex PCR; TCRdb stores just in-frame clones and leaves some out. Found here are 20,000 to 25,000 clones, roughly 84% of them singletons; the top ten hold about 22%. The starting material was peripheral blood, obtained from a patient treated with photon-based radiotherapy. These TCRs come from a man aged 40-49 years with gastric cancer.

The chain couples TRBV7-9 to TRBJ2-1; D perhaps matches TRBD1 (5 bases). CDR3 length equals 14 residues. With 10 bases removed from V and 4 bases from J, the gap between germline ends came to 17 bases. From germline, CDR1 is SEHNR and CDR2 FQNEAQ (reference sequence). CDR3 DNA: TGTGCCACCCAGCAAATCCAGGGTTACAATGAGCAGTTCTTC. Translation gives CATQQIQGYNEQFF.

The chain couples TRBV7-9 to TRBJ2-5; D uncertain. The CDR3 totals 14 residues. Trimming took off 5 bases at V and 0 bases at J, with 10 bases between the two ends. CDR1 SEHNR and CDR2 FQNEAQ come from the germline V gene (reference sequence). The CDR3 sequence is CASSRDLYQETQYF. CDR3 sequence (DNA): TGTGCCAGCAGCCGTGACCTGTACCAAGAGACCCAGTACTTC.

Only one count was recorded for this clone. The CDR3 DNA reads as TGTGCCAGTAGTATAAGCGTTTTTACCTACGAGCAGTACTTC. It encodes CASSISVFTYEQYF. The chain combines TRBV19 with TRBJ2-7; D remains unclear. This CDR3 comprises 14 residues. The ends were cut back, 2 bases at V and 2 bases at J, with 10 bases in the middle. From germline, CDR1 is LNHDA and CDR2 SQIVND (reference sequence).

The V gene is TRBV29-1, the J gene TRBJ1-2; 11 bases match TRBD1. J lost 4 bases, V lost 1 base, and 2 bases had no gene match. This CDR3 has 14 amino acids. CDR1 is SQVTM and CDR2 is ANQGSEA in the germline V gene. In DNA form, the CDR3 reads TGCAGCGTTGAAGTGGGACAGGGGGTCTATGGCTACACCTTC. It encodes CSVEVGQGVYGYTF.

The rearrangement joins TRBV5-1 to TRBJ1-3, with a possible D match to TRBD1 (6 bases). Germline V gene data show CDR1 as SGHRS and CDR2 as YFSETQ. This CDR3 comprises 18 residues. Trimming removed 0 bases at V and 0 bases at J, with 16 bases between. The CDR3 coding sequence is TGCGCCAGCAGCTTGGACGGGGGCAGAACCATCTCTGGAAACACCATATATTTT. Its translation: CASSLDGGRTISGNTIYF.

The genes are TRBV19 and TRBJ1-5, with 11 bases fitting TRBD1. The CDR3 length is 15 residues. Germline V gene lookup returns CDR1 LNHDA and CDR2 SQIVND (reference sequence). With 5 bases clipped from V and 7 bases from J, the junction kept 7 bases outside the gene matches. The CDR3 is CASSFGQGAGQPQHF. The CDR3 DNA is TGTGCCAGTAGTTTCGGACAGGGGGCTGGACAGCCCCAGCATTTT.

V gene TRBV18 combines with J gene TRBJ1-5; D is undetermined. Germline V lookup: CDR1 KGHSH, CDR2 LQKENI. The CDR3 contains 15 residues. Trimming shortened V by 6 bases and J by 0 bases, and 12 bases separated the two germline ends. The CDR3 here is CASSQDGYSNQPQHF. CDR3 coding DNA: TGTGCCAGCTCTCAGGACGGATATAGCAATCAGCCCCAGCATTTT.